This passage covers 22 T cell receptor beta chains from one sample sequenced in a study of shared clonotypes between healthy human individuals. Using immunoSEQ multiplex PCR, the repertoire was profiled, and TCRdb retains in-frame clones only, with some absent. The data contain 550,000 to 700,000 clones, around 73% of them singletons. Sequencing used memory CD4+ T cells sorted from blood. Subset given: CD45RA-negative fraction. The source is a woman between 25 and 40 years old in good health.

This chain connects TRBV11-3 to TRBJ2-3; D unresolved. This CDR3 is 15 amino acids long. Looked up from germline, CDR1 is SGHNT and CDR2 is YENEEA. Deletions cut 5 bases from V and 6 bases from J, with 18 bases between. The CDR3 spells CASSPNVLVADTQYF. The DNA of the CDR3 is TGTGCCAGCAGCCCTAATGTCCTGGTGGCTGATACGCAGTATTTT.

The chain employs TRBV6-1 and TRBJ1-2, with TRBD1 identical over 7 bases. Germline CDR1 is MNHNS and CDR2 is SASEGT. J was trimmed by 1 base and V by 8 bases; bases with no gene match: 10. This CDR3 is built from 15 residues. CDR3 DNA sequence: TGTGCCAGCTTTTCAGGGGGACAGTTTAACTATGGCTACACCTTC. Translated, it gives CASFSGGQFNYGYTF.

V usage is TRBV2 and J usage is TRBJ2-3, with 12 nucleotides matching TRBD2. The CDR3 is made up of 13 amino acids. CDR1 is SNHLY and CDR2 is FYNNEI in the germline V gene. The CDR3 loop is CANRTSGAITQYF. The CDR3 bases are TGTGCTAATCGGACTAGCGGGGCCATTACGCAGTATTTT.

The DNA for the CDR3 is TGTGCCAGCAGTGTGCCCGCCCTGGAGACCCAGTACTTC. Translated: CASSVPALETQYF. The chain combines TRBV2 with TRBJ2-5; D uncertain. Trimming took off 4 bases at V and 5 bases at J, with 11 bases between the two ends. Germline V lookup: CDR1 SNHLY, CDR2 FYNNEI. This CDR3 comprises 13 residues. The full variable domain, in which reference TRBV2 and TRBJ2-5 provide the parts outside the CDR3, is EPEVTQTPSHQVTQMGQEVILRCVPISNHLYFYWYRQILGQKVEFLVSFYNNEISEKSEIFDDQFSVERPDGSNFTLKIRSTKLEDSAMYFCASSVPALETQYFGPGTRLLVL.

The chain couples TRBV28 to TRBJ1-1; the match to TRBD1 covers 8 bases. CDR1 and CDR2 from the germline V gene are MDHEN and SYDVKM. The CDR3 is 15 residues long. Unmatched junction bases numbered 6, after V lost 6 bases and J lost 0 bases. CDR3 DNA sequence: TGTGCCAGCAGACCCTCGGGACAGGTGAACACTGAAGCTTTCTTT. Translated, it gives CASRPSGQVNTEAFF. The full variable domain, with the rest looked up from reference TRBV28 and TRBJ1-1, is DVKVTQSSRYLVKRTGEKVFLECVQDMDHENMFWYRQDPGLGLRLIYFSYDVKMKEKGDIPEGYSVSREKKERFSLILESASTNQTSMYLCASRPSGQVNTEAFFGQGTRLTVV.

This chain joins TRBV14 and TRBJ2-7, with 7 bases identical to TRBD1. Germline CDR1 SGHDN, CDR2 FVKESK. The CDR3 length is 18 residues. Trimming at V came to 4 bases and at J to 2 bases, leaving 17 bases not matched to a gene. The CDR3 spells CASSLQLRSGTAPYEQYF. The CDR3 bases are TGTGCCAGCAGCCTCCAGCTCCGCTCCGGGACAGCCCCCTACGAGCAGTACTTC.

V gene TRBV6-5 combines with J gene TRBJ1-2, with 7 nucleotides matching TRBD1. J lost 1 base, V lost 6 bases, and 8 bases had no gene match. Germline lookup yields CDR1 MNHEY and CDR2 SVGAGI. The CDR3 runs to 15 residues. As DNA, the CDR3 is TGTGCCAGCAGACACCATGACAGGGATAACTATGGCTACACCTTC. Amino acids: CASRHHDRDNYGYTF.

The V gene is TRBV5-4, the J gene TRBJ1-3; no definite D call. The CDR3 is 13 amino acids. V lost 4 bases and J lost 8, with 13 bases in between. Germline assignment: CDR1 SGHNT and CDR2 YYREEE (reference sequence). The CDR3 sequence: CASSPQSGDTIYF. The DNA of the CDR3 is TGTGCCAGCAGCCCACAGTCCGGGGACACCATATATTTT.

V is TRBV6-1 and J is TRBJ2-2, with D unclear. Trimming stripped 6 bases from V and 2 bases from J, with 10 bases between. The CDR3 runs to 14 residues. Germline V gene sequence: CDR1 MNHNS, CDR2 SASEGT. CDR3 region: CASRGNFNTGELFF. For the CDR3, the DNA is TGTGCCAGCAGGGGCAACTTCAACACCGGGGAGCTGTTTTTT.

This clone was counted a few times. The V gene is TRBV7-9, the J gene TRBJ1-4; 8 bases map to TRBD1. Germline CDR1 SEHNR, CDR2 FQNEAQ (reference sequence). The CDR3 spans 15 residues. J gave up 8 bases and V 4 bases, and 9 bases lay outside the gene matches. DNA for the CDR3: TGTGCCAGCAGCTCCCGGACAGGGAGTGGAGAAAAACTGTTTTTT. Translating it yields CASSSRTGSGEKLFF.

In its sample, this clone was seen once. This sequence joins TRBV7-8 and TRBJ2-2; D not resolved. Trimming shortened V by 1 base and J by 3 bases, and 3 bases separated the two germline ends. The CDR3 runs to 13 residues. CDR1 SGHVS and CDR2 FQNEAQ come from the germline V gene. The CDR3, as DNA: TGTGCCAGCAGCTTAGTAGACACCGGGGAGCTGTTTTTT. It translates to CASSLVDTGELFF.

This clone was seen a single time. J is TRBJ2-5 and V is TRBV2; 11 bases align to TRBD2. The CDR3 totals 16 residues. Looked up from germline, CDR1 is SNHLY and CDR2 is FYNNEI. Germline trimming cut 3 bases from V and 4 bases from J; bases unmatched to any gene: 7. The CDR3 DNA reads as TGTGCCAGCAGTGACCAACTAGCGGGAGTGGGAGAGACCCAGTACTTC. As protein: CASSDQLAGVGETQYF.

The chain uses TRBV2 and TRBJ2-7; D not certain. V was clipped by 6 bases and J by 3 bases, with 9 bases between them. This CDR3 is built from 12 residues. Germline CDR1 and CDR2: SNHLY and FYNNEI. The CDR3 bases are TGTGCCAGCAGGAAGGTAAACTACGAGCAGTACTTC. It is translated as CASRKVNYEQYF.

The rearrangement links TRBV19 to TRBJ2-4, with 7 bases lining up with TRBD1. This CDR3 spans 12 amino acids. With 10 bases clipped from V and 2 bases from J, the junction kept 2 bases outside the gene matches. Germline assignment: CDR1 LNHDA and CDR2 SQIVND (reference sequence). The CDR3 nucleotides are TGTGCCACAGGGGGTCCCAAAAACATTCAGTACTTC. Translated: CATGGPKNIQYF. The full variable domain, completed using reference TRBV19 and TRBJ2-4, is DGGITQSPKYLFRKEGQNVTLSCEQNLNHDAMYWYRQDPGQGLRLIYYSQIVNDFQKGDIAEGYSVSREKKESFPLTVTSAQKNPTAFYLCATGGPKNIQYFGAGTRLSVL.

This clone is a singleton in its sample. This chain connects TRBV6-4 to TRBJ2-1, with D possibly TRBD2 on 6 matching bases. Trimming took off 9 bases at V and 10 bases at J, with 13 bases between the two ends. Germline V gene sequence: CDR1 MRHNA, CDR2 SNTAGT. CDR3 length: 11 residues. CDR3 DNA: TGTGCCAGGACTAGTGAATGCGAGCAGTTCTTC. Protein product: CARTSECEQFF.

In its sample, this clone was seen a few times. The rearrangement links TRBV28 to TRBJ1-5, with TRBD1 matching 9 bases. Losses at the gene ends were 5 bases for V and 6 bases for J; bases not matched to a gene: 8. The CDR3 has 15 amino acids. The germline gives CDR1 MDHEN, CDR2 SYDVKM. In DNA form, the CDR3 reads TGTGCCAGCAGTAACTATACAGGGGGCGTTCAGCCCCAGCATTTT. Translated, it gives CASSNYTGGVQPQHF.

The chain combines TRBV28 with TRBJ2-7; no clear D gene. The CDR3 totals 13 residues. Deletions cut 5 bases from V and 3 bases from J, with 11 bases between. Germline loops: CDR1 MDHEN, CDR2 SYDVKM. CDR3 protein: CASSPLHLYEQYF. CDR3 coding DNA: TGTGCCAGCAGTCCTCTCCATCTCTACGAGCAGTACTTC. Complete variable domain (other parts from reference TRBV28 and TRBJ2-7): DVKVTQSSRYLVKRTGEKVFLECVQDMDHENMFWYRQDPGLGLRLIYFSYDVKMKEKGDIPEGYSVSREKKERFSLILESASTNQTSMYLCASSPLHLYEQYFGPGTRLTVT.

The chain uses TRBV6-1 and TRBJ1-1; TRBD1 is a possible D gene (6 bases). CDR1 MNHNS and CDR2 SASEGT come from the germline V gene. V was trimmed by 8 bases and J by 0 bases, leaving 10 bases between them. There are 13 residues in the CDR3. Written as DNA, the CDR3 is TGTGCCAGCTGGACAGCTTTGAACACTGAAGCTTTCTTT. Protein: CASWTALNTEAFF.

The V and J genes are TRBV19 and TRBJ1-5; possibly TRBD1 for D (5 bases). Germline values: CDR1 LNHDA, CDR2 SQIVND (reference sequence). There are 14 residues in the CDR3. Deletions cut 4 bases from V and 5 bases from J, with 12 bases between. CDR3 DNA sequence: TGTGCCAGTAGTAGGGTCGGGGGTGATCAGCCCCAGCATTTT. Translated: CASSRVGGDQPQHF.

The V gene is TRBV5-1, the J gene TRBJ1-4, with TRBD1 matching over 7 bases. J was trimmed by 7 bases and V by 3 bases; bases with no gene match: 15. The CDR3 is made up of 17 amino acids. Germline values: CDR1 SGHRS, CDR2 YFSETQ. The CDR3 DNA is TGCGCCAGCAGCTCGCAACCCACAGGGGTTAGTCGTGAAAAACTGTTTTTT. Encoded protein: CASSSQPTGVSREKLFF.

The chain couples TRBV18 to TRBJ2-2, with 7 bases fitting TRBD1. The CDR3 totals 18 residues. CDR1 and CDR2 (germline): KGHSH, LQKENI. V shed 3 bases, J shed 2 bases, and the junction held 12 bases outside the gene matches. The CDR3 reads CASSPVSPDRVNTGELFF. The DNA of the CDR3 is TGTGCCAGCTCACCTGTTAGCCCAGACAGGGTCAACACCGGGGAGCTGTTTTTT. The full variable domain, in which reference TRBV18 and TRBJ2-2 provide the parts outside the CDR3, is NAGVMQNPRHLVRRRGQEARLRCSPMKGHSHVYWYRQLPEEGLKFMVYLQKENIIDESGMPKERFSAEFPKEGPSILRIQQVVRGDSAAYFCASSPVSPDRVNTGELFFGEGSRLTVL.

The chain couples TRBV7-8 to TRBJ1-1, with unresolved D. Looked up from germline, CDR1 is SGHVS and CDR2 is FQNEAQ. V was trimmed by 1 base and J by 0 bases, leaving 9 bases between them. CDR3 length: 15 residues. Written as DNA, the CDR3 is TGTGCCAGCAGCTTAGACGGGCAAATGAACACTGAAGCTTTCTTT. Residues: CASSLDGQMNTEAFF.